This T cell receptor (beta chain) was recovered during a study of blood T cell repertoires in COVID-19. About the study: The study drew acute and convalescent COVID-19 samples from the United States, Italy and Spain. T cells, B-cell-depleted T cells, or PBMCs provided the cDNA or gDNA that served as material.

Authors' analysis steps: Scientists estimated how many nucleated cells there were by amplifying reference gene primers. Some clones are missing from TCRdb's copy, which holds only in-frame ones; the method was immunoSEQ multiplex PCR. V and J calls and clone size come straight from that table; D and trimming were deduced from the DNA. The table has about 110,000 clones, roughly four fifths seen once; the top ten hold 14%. Per germline, CDR1 ENHRY and CDR2 SYGVKD. The CDR3 is 19 amino acids. Germline trimming cut 4 bases from V and 5 bases from J; bases unmatched to any gene: 15. The clonotype was recovered from a woman aged 60-70 years with acute or convalescent COVID-19. The chain has TRBV10-3 and TRBJ2-1; 12 bases match TRBD2. The sequenced sample consisted of peripheral blood. CDR3 nucleotide sequence: TGTGCCATCAGTGGCCAAGGGCTAGCGGGGGGGCAGTGGGACAATGAGCAGTTCTTC. Its protein is CAISGQGLAGGQWDNEQFF.